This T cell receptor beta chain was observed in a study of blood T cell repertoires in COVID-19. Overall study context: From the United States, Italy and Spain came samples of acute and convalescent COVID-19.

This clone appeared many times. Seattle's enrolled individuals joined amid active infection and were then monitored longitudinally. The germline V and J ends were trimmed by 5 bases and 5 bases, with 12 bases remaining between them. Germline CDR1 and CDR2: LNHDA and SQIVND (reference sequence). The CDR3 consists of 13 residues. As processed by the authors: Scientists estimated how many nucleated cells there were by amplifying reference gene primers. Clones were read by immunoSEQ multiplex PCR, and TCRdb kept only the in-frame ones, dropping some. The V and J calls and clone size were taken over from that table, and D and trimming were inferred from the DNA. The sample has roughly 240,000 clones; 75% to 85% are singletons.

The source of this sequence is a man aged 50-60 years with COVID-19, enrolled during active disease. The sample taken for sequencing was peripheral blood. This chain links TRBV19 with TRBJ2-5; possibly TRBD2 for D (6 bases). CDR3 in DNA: TGTGCCAGTAGTCTGGCGCGGGGTGAGACCCAGTACTTC. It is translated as CASSLARGETQYF.